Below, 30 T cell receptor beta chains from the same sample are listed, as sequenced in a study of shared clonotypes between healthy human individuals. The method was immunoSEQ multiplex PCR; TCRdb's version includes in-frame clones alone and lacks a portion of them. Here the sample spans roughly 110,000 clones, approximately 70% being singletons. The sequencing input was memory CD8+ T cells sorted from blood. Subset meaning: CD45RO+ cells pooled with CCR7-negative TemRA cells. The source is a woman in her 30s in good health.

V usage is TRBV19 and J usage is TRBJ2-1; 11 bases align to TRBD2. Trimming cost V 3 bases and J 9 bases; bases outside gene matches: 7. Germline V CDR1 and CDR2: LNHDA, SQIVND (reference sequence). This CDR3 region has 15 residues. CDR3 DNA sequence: TGTGCCAGTAGTATGATGGTAGCGGGAGGGAGTGAGCAGTTCTTC. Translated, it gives CASSMMVAGGSEQFF.

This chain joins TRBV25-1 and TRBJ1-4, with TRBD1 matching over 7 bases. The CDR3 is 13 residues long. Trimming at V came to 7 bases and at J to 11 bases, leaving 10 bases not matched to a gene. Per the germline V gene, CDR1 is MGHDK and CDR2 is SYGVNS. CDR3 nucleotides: TGTGCCAGCACGCAGCGGGACAGCTGGAAACTGTTTTTT. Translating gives CASTQRDSWKLFF.

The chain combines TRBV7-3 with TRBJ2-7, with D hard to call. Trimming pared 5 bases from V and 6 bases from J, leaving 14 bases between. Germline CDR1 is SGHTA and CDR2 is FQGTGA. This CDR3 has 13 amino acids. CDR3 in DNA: TGTGCCAGCAGCCCCTTGGTGATGGGCGAGCAGTACTTC. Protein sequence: CASSPLVMGEQYF.

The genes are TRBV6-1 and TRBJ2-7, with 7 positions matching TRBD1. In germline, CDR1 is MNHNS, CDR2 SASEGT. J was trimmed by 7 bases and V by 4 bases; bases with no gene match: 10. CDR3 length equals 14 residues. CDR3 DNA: TGTGCCAGCAGTGGGACCAGACAGGGCCGGGAGCAGTACTTC. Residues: CASSGTRQGREQYF.

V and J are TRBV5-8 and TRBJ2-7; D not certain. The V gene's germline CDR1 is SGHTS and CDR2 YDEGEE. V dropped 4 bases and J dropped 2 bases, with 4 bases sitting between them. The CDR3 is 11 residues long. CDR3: CASSPAYEQYF. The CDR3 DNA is TGTGCCAGCAGCCCGGCCTACGAGCAGTACTTC.

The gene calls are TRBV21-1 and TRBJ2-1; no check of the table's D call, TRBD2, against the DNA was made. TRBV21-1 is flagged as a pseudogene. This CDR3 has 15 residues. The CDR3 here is CASSKVRGVENEQFF. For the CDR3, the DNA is TGTGCCAGCAGCAAAGTGCGGGGAGTGGAGAATGAGCAGTTCTTC.

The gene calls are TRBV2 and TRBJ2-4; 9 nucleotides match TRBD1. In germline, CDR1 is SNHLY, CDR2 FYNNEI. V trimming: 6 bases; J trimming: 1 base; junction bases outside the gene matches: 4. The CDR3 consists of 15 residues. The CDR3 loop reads CASRIQGAAKNIQYF. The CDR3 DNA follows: TGTGCCAGCAGAATACAGGGGGCGGCCAAAAACATTCAGTACTTC.

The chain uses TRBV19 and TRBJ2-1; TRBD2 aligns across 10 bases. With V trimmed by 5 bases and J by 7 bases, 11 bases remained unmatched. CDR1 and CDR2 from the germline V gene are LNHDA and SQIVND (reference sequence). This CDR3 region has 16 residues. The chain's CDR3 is CASSPSSGRTRNEQFF. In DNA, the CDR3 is TGTGCCAGTAGTCCCAGTAGCGGGAGGACTCGGAATGAGCAGTTCTTC.

CDR3 bases: TGTGCCAGCAGTTCCCCTAGGACAGGGAATCATGAAAAACTGTTTTTT. Its protein is CASSSPRTGNHEKLFF. The chain employs TRBV6-6 and TRBJ1-4; 8 nucleotides line up with TRBD1. CDR1 and CDR2 from the germline V gene are MNHNY and SVGAGI (reference sequence). V shed 4 bases and J 6 bases; nucleotides not matched to a gene: 10. The CDR3 has 16 residues.

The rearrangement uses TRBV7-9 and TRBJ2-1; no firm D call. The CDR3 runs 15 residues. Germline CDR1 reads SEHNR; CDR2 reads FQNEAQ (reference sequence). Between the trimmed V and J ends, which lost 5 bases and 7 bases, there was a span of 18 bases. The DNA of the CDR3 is TGTGCCAGCAGCCCGAGTTTAGAGTTTTCGAATGAGCAGTTCTTC. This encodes CASSPSLEFSNEQFF.

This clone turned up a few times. CDR3 sequence (DNA): TGCGCCAGCAGTGAGACTCCGGACGGCTCCTACGAGCAGTACTTC. This translates into CASSETPDGSYEQYF. This rearrangement joins TRBV10-2 to TRBJ2-7; no clear D. Germline V CDR1 and CDR2: WSHSY, SAAADI. The CDR3 runs to 15 residues. V dropped 2 bases and J dropped 0 bases, with 11 bases sitting between them.

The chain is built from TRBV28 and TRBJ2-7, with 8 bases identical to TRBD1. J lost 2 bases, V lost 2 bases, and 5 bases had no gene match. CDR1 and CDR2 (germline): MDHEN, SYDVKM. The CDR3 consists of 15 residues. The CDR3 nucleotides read TGTGCCAGCAGTTTAAGACAGGGGTTCCCCTACGAGCAGTACTTC. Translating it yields CASSLRQGFPYEQYF.

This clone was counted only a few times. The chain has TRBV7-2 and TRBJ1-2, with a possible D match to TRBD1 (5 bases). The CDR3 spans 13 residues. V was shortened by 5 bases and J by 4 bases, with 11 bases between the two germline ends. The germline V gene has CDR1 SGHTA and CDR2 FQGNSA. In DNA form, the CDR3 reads TGTGCCAGCAGCCCTGAAAGGGGCTATGGCTACACCTTC. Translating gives CASSPERGYGYTF.

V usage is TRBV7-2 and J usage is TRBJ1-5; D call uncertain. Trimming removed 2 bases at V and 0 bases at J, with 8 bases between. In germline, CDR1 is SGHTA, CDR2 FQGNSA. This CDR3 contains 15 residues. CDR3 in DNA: TGTGCCAGCAGCTTATGGAGGGATAGCAATCAGCCCCAGCATTTT. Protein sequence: CASSLWRDSNQPQHF.

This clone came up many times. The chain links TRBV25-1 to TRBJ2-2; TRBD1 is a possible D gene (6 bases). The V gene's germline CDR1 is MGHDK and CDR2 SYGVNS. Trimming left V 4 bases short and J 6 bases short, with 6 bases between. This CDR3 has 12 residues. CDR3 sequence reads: CASSGGPGELFF. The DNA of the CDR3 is TGTGCCAGCAGTGGGGGGCCCGGGGAGCTGTTTTTT.

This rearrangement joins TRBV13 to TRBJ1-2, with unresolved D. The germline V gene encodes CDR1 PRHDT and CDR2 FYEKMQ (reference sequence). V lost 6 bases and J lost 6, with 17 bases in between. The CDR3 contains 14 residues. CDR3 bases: TGTGCCAGCAGACTTAGGTTCCAGTTGGATGGCTACACCTTC. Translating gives CASRLRFQLDGYTF.

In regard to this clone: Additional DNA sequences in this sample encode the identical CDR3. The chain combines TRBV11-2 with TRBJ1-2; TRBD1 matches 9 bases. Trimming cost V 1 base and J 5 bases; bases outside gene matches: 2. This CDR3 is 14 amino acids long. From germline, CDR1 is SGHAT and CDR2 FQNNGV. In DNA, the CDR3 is TGTGCCAGCAGCTTAGTACAGGGGGCGTATGGCTACACCTTC. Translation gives CASSLVQGAYGYTF.

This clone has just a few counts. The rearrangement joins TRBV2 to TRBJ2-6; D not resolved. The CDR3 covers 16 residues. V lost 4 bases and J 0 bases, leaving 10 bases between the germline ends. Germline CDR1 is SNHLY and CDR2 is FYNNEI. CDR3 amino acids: CASSGQALSGANVLTF. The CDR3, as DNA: TGTGCCAGCAGTGGGCAGGCGCTCTCTGGGGCCAACGTCCTGACTTTC.

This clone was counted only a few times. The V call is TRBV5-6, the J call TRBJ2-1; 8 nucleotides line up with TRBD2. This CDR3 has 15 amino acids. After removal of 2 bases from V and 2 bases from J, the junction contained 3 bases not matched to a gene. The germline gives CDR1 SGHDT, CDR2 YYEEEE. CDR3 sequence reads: CASSLTLAAYNEQFF. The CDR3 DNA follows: TGTGCCAGCAGCTTAACACTAGCGGCCTACAATGAGCAGTTCTTC.

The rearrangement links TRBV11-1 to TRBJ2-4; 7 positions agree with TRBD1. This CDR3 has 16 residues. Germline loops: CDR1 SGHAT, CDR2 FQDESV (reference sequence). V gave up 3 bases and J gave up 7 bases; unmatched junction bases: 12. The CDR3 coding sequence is TGTGCCAGCAGCTTGGCCCCCTACGGACAGGAGAACATTCAGTACTTC. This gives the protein CASSLAPYGQENIQYF.

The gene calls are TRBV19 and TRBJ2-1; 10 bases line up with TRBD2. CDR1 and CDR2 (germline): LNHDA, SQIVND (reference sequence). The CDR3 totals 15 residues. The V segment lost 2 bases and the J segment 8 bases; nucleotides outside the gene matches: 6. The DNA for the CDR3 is TGTGCCAGTAGTATATTTACCGGGACTAGCGATGAGCAGTTCTTC. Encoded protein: CASSIFTGTSDEQFF.

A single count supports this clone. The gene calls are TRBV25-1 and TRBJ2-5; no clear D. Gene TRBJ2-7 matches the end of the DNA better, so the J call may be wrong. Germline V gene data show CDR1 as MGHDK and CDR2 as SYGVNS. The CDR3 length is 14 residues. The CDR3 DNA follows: TGTGCCAGCAGTGAATCTGGCAGTACCTACGAGCAGTACTTC. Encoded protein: CASSESGSTYEQYF.

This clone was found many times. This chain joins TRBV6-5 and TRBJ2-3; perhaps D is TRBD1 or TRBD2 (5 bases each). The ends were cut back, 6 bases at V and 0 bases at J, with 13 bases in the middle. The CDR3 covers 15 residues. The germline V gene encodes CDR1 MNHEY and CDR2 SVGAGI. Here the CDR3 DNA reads TGTGCCAGCAGCTTACAGGACTCTAGCACAGATACGCAGTATTTT. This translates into CASSLQDSSTDTQYF.

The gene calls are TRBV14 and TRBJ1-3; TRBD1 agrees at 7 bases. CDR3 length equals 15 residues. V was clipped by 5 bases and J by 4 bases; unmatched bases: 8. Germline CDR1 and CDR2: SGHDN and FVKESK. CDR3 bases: TGTGCCAGCAGCTTCAATCACAGGGGAGGAAACACCATATATTTT. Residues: CASSFNHRGGNTIYF.

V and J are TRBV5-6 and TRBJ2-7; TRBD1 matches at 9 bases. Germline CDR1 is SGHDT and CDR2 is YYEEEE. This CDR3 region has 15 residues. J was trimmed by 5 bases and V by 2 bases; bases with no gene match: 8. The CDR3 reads CASSFLRTGVHEQYF. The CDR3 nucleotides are TGTGCCAGCAGCTTTTTAAGGACAGGGGTCCACGAGCAGTACTTC.

The CDR3 DNA sequence: TGTGCCAGCAGCTTAGGGGGACCCAAAAGTCCCTACGAGCAGTACTTC. Protein sequence: CASSLGGPKSPYEQYF. V usage is TRBV7-9 and J usage is TRBJ2-7; D tentatively reads TRBD1 or TRBD2 (5 bases each). The germline V gene has CDR1 SEHNR and CDR2 FQNEAQ (reference sequence). Trimming took off 1 base at V and 2 bases at J, with 15 bases between the two ends. CDR3 length equals 16 residues.

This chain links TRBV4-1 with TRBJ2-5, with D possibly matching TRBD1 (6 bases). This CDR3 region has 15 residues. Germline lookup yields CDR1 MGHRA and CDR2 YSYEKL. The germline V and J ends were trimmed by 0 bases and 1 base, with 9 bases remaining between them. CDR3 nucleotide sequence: TGCGCCAGCAGCCAAGAGGGGGCTAGCCAAGAGACCCAGTACTTC. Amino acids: CASSQEGASQETQYF.

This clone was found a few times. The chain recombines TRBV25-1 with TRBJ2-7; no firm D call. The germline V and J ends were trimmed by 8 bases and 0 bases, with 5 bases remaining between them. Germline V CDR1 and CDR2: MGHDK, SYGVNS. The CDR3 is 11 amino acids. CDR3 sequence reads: CASGDSYEQYF. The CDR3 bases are TGTGCCAGCGGGGACTCCTACGAGCAGTACTTC.

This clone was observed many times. CDR3 region: CASSESAYEQYF. CDR3 DNA: TGTGCCAGCAGTGAGTCAGCCTACGAGCAGTACTTC. The V call is TRBV2, the J call TRBJ2-7, with D hard to call. The V end lost 3 bases, the J end lost 2 bases, and 5 bases lay between the germline ends. The CDR3 covers 12 residues. Germline loops: CDR1 SNHLY, CDR2 FYNNEI.

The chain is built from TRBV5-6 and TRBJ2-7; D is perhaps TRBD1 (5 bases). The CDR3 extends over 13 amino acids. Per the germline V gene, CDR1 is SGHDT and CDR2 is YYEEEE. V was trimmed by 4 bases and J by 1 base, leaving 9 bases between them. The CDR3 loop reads CASSQDSSYEQYF. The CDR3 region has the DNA TGTGCCAGCAGCCAAGACAGTTCCTACGAGCAGTACTTC. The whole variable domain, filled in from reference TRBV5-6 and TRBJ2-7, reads DAGVTQSPTHLIKTRGQQVTLRCSPKSGHDTVSWYQQALGQGPQFIFQYYEEEERQRGNFPDRFSGHQFPNYSSELNVNALLLGDSALYLCASSQDSSYEQYFGPGTRLTVT.